Shown below are 10 T cell receptor beta chains from a single sample sequenced in a study of T cell repertoires in cytomegalovirus infection (dated by TCRdb to the late 2010s). Sequencer: Illumina HiSeq 1500. TCRdb cleaned the public reads at Q25 with fastp, built clones with MiXCR and kept in-frame beta chains. CDR3 protein duplicates are merged, each entry listing the most common genes and DNA. The sample yields 200,000 to 250,000 distinct CDR3 sequences; approximately 22% were counted once. 18% of the sample belongs to the ten largest clones. Source material: CD8+ T cells from PBMCs. The receptors originated from a human donor in good health (CMV status not recorded). Some clones in this sample may be carry-over from other donors' samples.

By share, this clonotype counts as medium-sized (0.01 to 0.1%). The chain is built from TRBV28 and TRBJ2-7; 9 bases line up with TRBD1. Looked up from germline, CDR1 is MDHEN and CDR2 is SYDVKM. J was trimmed by 2 bases and V by 2 bases; bases with no gene match: 7. The CDR3 is 16 amino acids. This CDR3 reads CASSLPGTGMPYEQYF. In DNA, the CDR3 is TGTGCCAGCAGTTTACCCGGGACAGGGATGCCCTACGAGCAGTACTTC.

For this clonotype: The germline gene is not matched at one end of the junction; a read error may be the cause. The V gene is TRBV6-5, the J gene TRBJ1-5, with a tentative D call TRBD1 (6 bases). The CDR3 is 14 amino acids. Germline V CDR1 and CDR2: MNHEY, SVGAGI. CDR3 bases: TGTGCCAGCAGTTATCAGGGGTTTAATCAGCCCCAGCTTTTT. Translating gives CASSYQGFNQPQLF.

This clonotype turned up a few times. The V and J genes are TRBV15 and TRBJ1-1, with D unresolved. CDR1 and CDR2 (germline): LNHNV, YYDKDF (reference sequence). The CDR3 is 15 residues long. Trimming cost V 1 base and J 1 base, with 10 bases left between them. The CDR3 sequence is CATSRGRASNTEAFF. The CDR3 nucleotides are TGTGCCACCAGCAGAGGTAGGGCCTCGAACACTGAAGCTTTCTTT.

This clonotype was counted ten times or more. The chain joins TRBV7-2 to TRBJ1-3; D is possibly TRBD1 (6 bases). Germline loops: CDR1 SGHTA, CDR2 FQGNSA. There are 16 residues in the CDR3. V was cut by 5 bases and J by 4 bases, with 18 bases left in between. The CDR3 here is CASSLTDRTAGNTIYF. The CDR3 coding sequence is TGTGCCAGCAGCCTTACGGACAGAACAGCGGGAAACACCATATATTTT.

The chain carries TRBV27 and TRBJ2-1; TRBD1 might be the D (5 bases). The CDR3 covers 16 residues. Germline loops: CDR1 MNHEY, CDR2 SMNVEV (reference sequence). The ends were cut back, 5 bases at V and 2 bases at J, with 16 bases in the middle. The CDR3 DNA reads TGTGCCAGCAGTCCGTCGGCAGGGCACACCTACAATGAGCAGTTCTTC. It specifies CASSPSAGHTYNEQFF.

The table lists this clonotype with a few counts. The chain combines TRBV29-1 with TRBJ2-7, with 8 positions matching TRBD1. The CDR3 runs to 15 residues. Per the germline V gene, CDR1 is SQVTM and CDR2 is ANQGSEA. The J segment lost 0 bases and the V segment lost 6 bases, leaving 10 bases of the junction unmatched. The CDR3 sequence is CSVEDRTGSSYEQYF. The CDR3 bases are TGCAGCGTCGAGGACCGGACAGGGAGCTCCTACGAGCAGTACTTC.

This chain's CDR3 is CASSQELGRWNTEAFF. In nucleotides, the CDR3 is TGTGCCAGCAGCCAAGAGTTGGGGCGGTGGAACACTGAAGCTTTCTTT. This chain uses TRBV4-2 with TRBJ1-1; TRBD1 is a possible D gene (5 bases). CDR1 is LGHNA and CDR2 is YNFKEQ in the germline V gene. The V end lost 0 bases, the J end lost 1 base, and 12 bases lay between the germline ends. The CDR3 runs 16 residues.

CDR3 protein: CASTSGVRNEQFF. The CDR3 DNA sequence: TGTGCCAGCACTAGCGGGGTAAGGAATGAGCAGTTCTTC. V and J are TRBV2 and TRBJ2-1; 9 bases are shared with TRBD2. The CDR3 totals 13 residues. The germline gives CDR1 SNHLY, CDR2 FYNNEI. V was pared by 7 bases and J by 7 bases, with 5 bases of the junction left unmatched.

In this sample, this clonotype turned up a few times. The rearrangement joins TRBV2 to TRBJ2-3; the match to TRBD2 covers 9 bases. V shed 2 bases and J 3 bases; nucleotides not matched to a gene: 9. This CDR3 is built from 17 residues. CDR1 and CDR2 (germline): SNHLY, FYNNEI. Written as DNA, the CDR3 is TGTGCCAGCAGTGAATGGGCTAGCGGGGATGGGACAGATACGCAGTATTTT. Encoded protein: CASSEWASGDGTDTQYF.

This clonotype came up many times. The chain carries TRBV7-8 and TRBJ2-3; D tentatively fits TRBD1 or TRBD2 (5 bases each). The length of the CDR3 is 15 residues. Germline lookup yields CDR1 SGHVS and CDR2 FQNEAQ. Trimming removed 3 bases from V and 4 bases from J, with 14 bases in between. Written as DNA, the CDR3 is TGTGCCAGCAGCTTCGGCCCAGGGAGCGCAGATACGCAGTATTTT. Translated, it gives CASSFGPGSADTQYF.